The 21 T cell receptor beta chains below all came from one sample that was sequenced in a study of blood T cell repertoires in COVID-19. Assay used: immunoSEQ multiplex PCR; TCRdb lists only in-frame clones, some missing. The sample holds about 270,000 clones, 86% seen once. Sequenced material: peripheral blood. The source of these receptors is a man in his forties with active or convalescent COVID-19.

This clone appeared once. This chain's CDR3 is CASSSRGPGQTNEKLFF. The CDR3 bases are TGTGCCAGCTCCTCTAGGGGCCCCGGTCAAACTAATGAAAAACTGTTTTTT. V is TRBV27 and J is TRBJ1-4; tentative D call: TRBD1 (5 bases). Germline CDR1 reads MNHEY; CDR2 reads SMNVEV (reference sequence). This CDR3 has 17 residues. Trimming cost V 8 bases and J 1 base, with 20 bases left between them.

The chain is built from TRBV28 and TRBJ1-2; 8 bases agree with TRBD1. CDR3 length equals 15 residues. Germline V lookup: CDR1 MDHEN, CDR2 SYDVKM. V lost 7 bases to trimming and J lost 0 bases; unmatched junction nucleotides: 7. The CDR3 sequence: CASTEQGGPNYGYTF. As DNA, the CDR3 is TGTGCCAGCACCGAACAGGGGGGGCCTAACTATGGCTACACCTTC.

For the CDR3, the DNA is TGCGCCAGCAGCTTGGTTAGCGGCGTTTACAATGAGCAGTTCTTC. Its translation: CASSLVSGVYNEQFF. The rearrangement joins TRBV5-1 to TRBJ2-1, with D perhaps matching TRBD2 (6 bases). The germline V gene encodes CDR1 SGHRS and CDR2 YFSETQ. The CDR3 is made up of 15 amino acids. V was pared by 0 bases and J by 4 bases, with 11 bases between.

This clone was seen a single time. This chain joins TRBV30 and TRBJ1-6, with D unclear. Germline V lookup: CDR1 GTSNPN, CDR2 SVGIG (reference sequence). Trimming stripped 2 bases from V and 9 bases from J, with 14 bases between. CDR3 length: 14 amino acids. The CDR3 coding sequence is TGTGCCTGGAGTAGCCCGGGATCTGGTTCACCCCTCCACTTT. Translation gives CAWSSPGSGSPLHF.

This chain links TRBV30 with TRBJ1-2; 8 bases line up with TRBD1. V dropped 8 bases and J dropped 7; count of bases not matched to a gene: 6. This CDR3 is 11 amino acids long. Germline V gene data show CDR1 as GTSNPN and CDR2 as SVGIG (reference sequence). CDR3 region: CAHRTGIGYTF. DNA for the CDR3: TGTGCCCACCGGACAGGGATTGGCTACACCTTC.

CDR3 loop: CASRPTGGQTQYF. In nucleotides, the CDR3 is TGTGCCAGCAGGCCTACAGGGGGGCAGACCCAGTACTTC. The V and J genes are TRBV6-5 and TRBJ2-5; TRBD1 matches at 8 bases. Germline V gene sequence: CDR1 MNHEY, CDR2 SVGAGI. V lost 6 bases to trimming and J lost 6 bases; unmatched junction nucleotides: 6. CDR3 length: 13 amino acids.

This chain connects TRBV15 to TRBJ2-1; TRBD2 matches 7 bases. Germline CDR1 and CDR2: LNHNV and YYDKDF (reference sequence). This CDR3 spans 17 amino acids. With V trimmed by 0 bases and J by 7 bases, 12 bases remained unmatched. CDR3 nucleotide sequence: TGTGCCACCAGCAGAGATTGGGCGGCGGGAGCGGGGAATGAGCAGTTCTTC. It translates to CATSRDWAAGAGNEQFF.

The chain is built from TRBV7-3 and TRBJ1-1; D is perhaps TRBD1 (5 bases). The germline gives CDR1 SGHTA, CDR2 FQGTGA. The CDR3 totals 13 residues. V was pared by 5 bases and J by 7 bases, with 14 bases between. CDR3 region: CASSPSRVSEAFF. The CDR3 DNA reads TGTGCCAGCAGCCCAAGCAGGGTCAGTGAAGCTTTCTTT.

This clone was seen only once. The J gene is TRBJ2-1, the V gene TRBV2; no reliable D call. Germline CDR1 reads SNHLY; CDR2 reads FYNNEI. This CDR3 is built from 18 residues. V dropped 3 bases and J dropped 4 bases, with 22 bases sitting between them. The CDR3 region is CASSDSLESVSGYNEQFF. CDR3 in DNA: TGTGCCAGCAGTGACTCCTTAGAGAGCGTCTCCGGGTACAATGAGCAGTTCTTC.

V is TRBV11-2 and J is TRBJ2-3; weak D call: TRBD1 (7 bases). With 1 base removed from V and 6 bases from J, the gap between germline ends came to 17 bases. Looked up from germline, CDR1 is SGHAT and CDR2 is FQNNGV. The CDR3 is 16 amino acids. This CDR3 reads CASSLAPSQGGDTQYF. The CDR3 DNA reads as TGTGCCAGCAGCTTAGCGCCCTCTCAGGGGGGCGATACGCAGTATTTT.

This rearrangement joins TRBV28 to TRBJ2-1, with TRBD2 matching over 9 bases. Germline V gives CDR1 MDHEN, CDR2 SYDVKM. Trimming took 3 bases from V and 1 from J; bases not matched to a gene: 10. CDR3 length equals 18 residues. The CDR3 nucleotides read TGTGCCAGCAGTTTCCCTACGGCGGGGGGGCCATCCTACAATGAGCAGTTCTTC. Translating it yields CASSFPTAGGPSYNEQFF.

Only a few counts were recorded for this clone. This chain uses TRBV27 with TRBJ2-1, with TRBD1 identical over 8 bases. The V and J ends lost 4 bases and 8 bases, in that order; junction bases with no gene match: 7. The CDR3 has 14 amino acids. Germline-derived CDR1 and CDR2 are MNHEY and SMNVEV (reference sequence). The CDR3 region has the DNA TGTGCCAGCAGTTCCCAACCAGGGGGCTATGAGCAGTTCTTC. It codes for CASSSQPGGYEQFF.

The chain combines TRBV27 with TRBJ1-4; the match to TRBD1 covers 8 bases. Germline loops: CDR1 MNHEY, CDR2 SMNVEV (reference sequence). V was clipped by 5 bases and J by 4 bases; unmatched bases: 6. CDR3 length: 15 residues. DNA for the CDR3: TGTGCCAGCAGTGCGGGGACAGGATATAATGAAAAACTGTTTTTT. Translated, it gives CASSAGTGYNEKLFF.

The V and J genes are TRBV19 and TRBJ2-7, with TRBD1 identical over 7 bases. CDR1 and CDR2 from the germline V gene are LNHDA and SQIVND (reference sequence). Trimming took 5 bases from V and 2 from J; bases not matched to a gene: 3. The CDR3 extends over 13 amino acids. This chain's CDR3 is CASSPGTAYEQYF. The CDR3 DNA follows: TGTGCCAGTAGTCCCGGGACAGCCTACGAGCAGTACTTC.

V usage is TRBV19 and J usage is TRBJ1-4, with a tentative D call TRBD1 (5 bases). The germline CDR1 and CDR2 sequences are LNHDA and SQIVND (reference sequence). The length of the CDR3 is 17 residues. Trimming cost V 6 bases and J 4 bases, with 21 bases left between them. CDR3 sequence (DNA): TGTGCCAGTAGAGAGCCCCTACCTCGGGGGGTTAATGAAAAACTGTTTTTT. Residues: CASREPLPRGVNEKLFF.

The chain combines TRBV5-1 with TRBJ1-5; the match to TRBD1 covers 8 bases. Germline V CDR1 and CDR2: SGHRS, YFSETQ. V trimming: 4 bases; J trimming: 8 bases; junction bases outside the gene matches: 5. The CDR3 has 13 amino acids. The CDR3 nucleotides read TGCGCCAGCAGCCAGACAGGGGACAAGCCCCAGCATTTT. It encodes CASSQTGDKPQHF.

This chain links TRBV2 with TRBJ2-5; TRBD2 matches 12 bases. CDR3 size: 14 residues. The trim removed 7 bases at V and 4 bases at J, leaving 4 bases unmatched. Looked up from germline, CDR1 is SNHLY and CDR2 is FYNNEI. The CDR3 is CASNLAGGPETQYF. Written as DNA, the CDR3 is TGTGCCAGCAACCTAGCGGGGGGGCCAGAGACCCAGTACTTC.

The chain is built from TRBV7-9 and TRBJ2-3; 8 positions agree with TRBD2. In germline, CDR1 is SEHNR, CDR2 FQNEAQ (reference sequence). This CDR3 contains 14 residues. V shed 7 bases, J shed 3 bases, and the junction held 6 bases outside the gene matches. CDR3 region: CASTPGLETDTQYF. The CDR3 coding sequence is TGTGCCAGCACCCCGGGACTAGAGACAGATACGCAGTATTTT.

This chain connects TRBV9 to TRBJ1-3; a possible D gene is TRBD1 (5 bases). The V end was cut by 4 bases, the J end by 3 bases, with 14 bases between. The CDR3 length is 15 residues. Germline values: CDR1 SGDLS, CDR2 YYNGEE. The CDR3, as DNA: TGTGCCAGCAGCCCAGGGAATCTTATTGGAAACACCATATATTTT. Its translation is CASSPGNLIGNTIYF.

CDR3 sequence (DNA): TGTGCCAGCAGTTGGGACAGGGAAGTCCCTGAAGCTTTCTTT. Translated: CASSWDREVPEAFF. The chain has TRBV28 and TRBJ1-1, with 9 bases identical to TRBD1. J gave up 6 bases and V 4 bases, and 6 bases lay outside the gene matches. CDR1 and CDR2 from the germline V gene are MDHEN and SYDVKM. The CDR3 sequence is 14 residues long. Using reference TRBV28 and TRBJ1-1 for the parts outside the CDR3, the full variable domain is DVKVTQSSRYLVKRTGEKVFLECVQDMDHENMFWYRQDPGLGLRLIYFSYDVKMKEKGDIPEGYSVSREKKERFSLILESASTNQTSMYLCASSWDREVPEAFFGQGTRLTVV.

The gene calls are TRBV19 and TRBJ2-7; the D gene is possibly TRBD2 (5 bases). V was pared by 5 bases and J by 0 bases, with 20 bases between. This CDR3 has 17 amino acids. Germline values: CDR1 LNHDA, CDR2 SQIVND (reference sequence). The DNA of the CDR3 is TGTGCCAGTAGTTCGCCGGGATTAGGTGAAGTCTCCTACGAGCAGTACTTC. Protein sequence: CASSSPGLGEVSYEQYF.